Each of the 29 T cell receptor beta chains below was sequenced from the same sample in a study of blood T cell repertoires in COVID-19. Using immunoSEQ multiplex PCR, the repertoire was profiled, and TCRdb retains in-frame clones only, with some absent. The sample has 90,000 to 100,000 clones; about nine tenths are singletons. The specimen was peripheral blood. Receptor source: a man between 60 and 75 years old with COVID-19, enrolled during active disease.

The rearrangement uses TRBV5-1 and TRBJ2-1; 7 bases fit TRBD1. Looked up from germline, CDR1 is SGHRS and CDR2 is YFSETQ. The CDR3 length is 15 residues. V was pared by 0 bases and J by 9 bases, with 9 bases of the junction left unmatched. This chain's CDR3 is CASSLAGTAEGEQFF. The CDR3 DNA reads TGCGCCAGCAGCTTGGCCGGGACAGCTGAGGGTGAGCAGTTCTTC.

The chain is built from TRBV28 and TRBJ1-3, with D maybe TRBD1 (5 bases). V was trimmed by 6 bases and J by 4 bases, leaving 19 bases between them. Germline lookup yields CDR1 MDHEN and CDR2 SYDVKM. The CDR3 length is 16 residues. CDR3 sequence reads: CASSLRVGLRGNTIYF. DNA of the CDR3: TGTGCCAGCAGCCTTAGAGTGGGGCTAAGGGGAAACACCATATATTTT.

This chain joins TRBV28 and TRBJ1-4; TRBD1 is a possible D gene (5 bases). With 3 bases removed from V and 7 bases from J, the gap between germline ends came to 15 bases. In germline, CDR1 is MDHEN, CDR2 SYDVKM. There are 15 residues in the CDR3. CDR3 coding DNA: TGTGCCAGCAGTTTGGGGGGGACGGAGGGTGAAAAACTGTTTTTT. It yields the protein CASSLGGTEGEKLFF. The entire variable domain, with the rest obtained from reference TRBV28 and TRBJ1-4, is as follows: DVKVTQSSRYLVKRTGEKVFLECVQDMDHENMFWYRQDPGLGLRLIYFSYDVKMKEKGDIPEGYSVSREKKERFSLILESASTNQTSMYLCASSLGGTEGEKLFFGSGTQLSVL.

The J gene is TRBJ2-5, the V gene TRBV5-5; 9 bases map to TRBD2. From germline, CDR1 is SGHKS and CDR2 YYEKEE (reference sequence). V shed 2 bases, J shed 5 bases, and the junction held 4 bases outside the gene matches. CDR3 length: 14 amino acids. The CDR3 DNA reads TGTGCCAGCAGCTTAGCGGGAGGAGGGGAGACCCAGTACTTC. It translates to CASSLAGGGETQYF.

The rearrangement links TRBV25-1 to TRBJ2-3; D may be TRBD2 (5 bases). The CDR3 totals 15 residues. From germline, CDR1 is MGHDK and CDR2 SYGVNS. Trimming took off 0 bases at V and 0 bases at J, with 7 bases between the two ends. The CDR3 region is CASSEYRTSTDTQYF. As DNA, the CDR3 is TGTGCCAGCAGTGAATATAGGACTAGCACAGATACGCAGTATTTT.

This chain uses TRBV27 with TRBJ2-5; perhaps TRBD1 as D (6 bases). Germline loops: CDR1 MNHEY, CDR2 SMNVEV (reference sequence). Trimming removed 2 bases at V and 5 bases at J, with 15 bases between. CDR3 length: 15 amino acids. CDR3 DNA: TGTGCCAGCAGTTTAGGTACAGGGCGACGGGAGACCCAGTACTTC. Amino acids: CASSLGTGRRETQYF.

Turning to this clone: In the same sample, other DNA sequences code for this CDR3. The chain combines TRBV6-1 with TRBJ1-5; D is unclear. The V end lost 2 bases, the J end lost 0 bases, and 5 bases lay between the germline ends. The CDR3 is 14 amino acids. Germline assignment: CDR1 MNHNS and CDR2 SASEGT. CDR3 sequence: CASSEQNSNQPQHF. CDR3 DNA sequence: TGTGCCAGCAGTGAACAAAATAGCAATCAGCCCCAGCATTTT.

The chain recombines TRBV5-1 with TRBJ2-2, with 7 bases fitting TRBD1. Germline CDR1 reads SGHRS; CDR2 reads YFSETQ. J gave up 5 bases and V 5 bases, and 6 bases lay outside the gene matches. There are 14 residues in the CDR3. CDR3 sequence reads: CASRGEGATGELFF. As DNA, the CDR3 is TGCGCCAGCAGAGGAGAGGGGGCGACCGGGGAGCTGTTTTTT.

This chain joins TRBV5-6 and TRBJ1-2; no clear D gene. CDR3 length: 17 residues. The germline gives CDR1 SGHDT, CDR2 YYEEEE. The ends were cut back, 3 bases at V and 4 bases at J, with 22 bases in the middle. The CDR3 sequence is CASSSPKQKYGVYGYTF. CDR3 in DNA: TGTGCCAGCAGCTCGCCCAAACAAAAATACGGGGTCTATGGCTACACCTTC. The full variable domain, completed using reference TRBV5-6 and TRBJ1-2, is DAGVTQSPTHLIKTRGQQVTLRCSPKSGHDTVSWYQQALGQGPQFIFQYYEEEERQRGNFPDRFSGHQFPNYSSELNVNALLLGDSALYLCASSSPKQKYGVYGYTFGSGTRLTVV.

V and J are TRBV7-9 and TRBJ2-3; unclear D gene. Trimming cost V 3 bases and J 6 bases, with 4 bases left between them. Germline CDR1 SEHNR, CDR2 FQNEAQ (reference sequence). The CDR3 runs to 11 residues. The CDR3 loop reads CASSFEDTQYF. CDR3 sequence (DNA): TGTGCCAGCAGCTTTGAGGATACGCAGTATTTT.

The chain recombines TRBV5-6 with TRBJ2-1; D call uncertain. The CDR3 loop spans 15 amino acids. V shed 4 bases and J shed 0 bases, with 11 bases lying between them. The V gene's germline CDR1 is SGHDT and CDR2 YYEEEE. The CDR3 here is CASSNFDFSYNEQFF. The CDR3 bases are TGTGCCAGCAGCAACTTCGACTTCTCCTACAATGAGCAGTTCTTC.

V and J are TRBV3-1 (or the pseudogene TRBV3-2) and TRBJ1-1; D is unresolved. The CDR3 runs 16 residues. V was shortened by 1 base and J by 4 bases, with 16 bases between the two germline ends. Germline CDR1 is LGHDT and CDR2 is YNNKEL (reference sequence). As DNA, the CDR3 is TGTGCCAGCAGCCAAGGAGGGAGGATGGGAGGCACTGAAGCTTTCTTT. The encoded protein is CASSQGGRMGGTEAFF.

Comments on this clone: The sample carries other DNA sequences with the same CDR3. The chain is built from TRBV5-1 and TRBJ1-3; D unresolved. Germline V CDR1 and CDR2: SGHRS, YFSETQ. V lost 0 bases and J 4 bases, leaving 8 bases between the germline ends. The CDR3 totals 14 residues. CDR3 in amino acids: CASSLDGSGNTIYF. The CDR3 coding sequence is TGCGCCAGCAGCTTGGACGGTTCCGGAAACACCATATATTTT.

The chain couples TRBV7-8 to TRBJ1-5, with D possibly TRBD1 on 5 matching bases. Trimming took off 1 base at V and 0 bases at J, with 7 bases between the two ends. CDR1 and CDR2 (germline): SGHVS, FQNEAQ. The CDR3 runs 15 residues. The CDR3 is CASSLGGGSNQPQHF. The CDR3 DNA follows: TGTGCCAGCAGCTTAGGGGGGGGTAGCAATCAGCCCCAGCATTTT.

In its sample, this clone ranks as medium-sized. For the CDR3, the DNA is TGTGCCAGCAGCACTAGGGGGGGGATACGCTCACCCCTCCACTTT. Protein: CASSTRGGIRSPLHF. The V and J genes are TRBV9 and TRBJ1-6; possible D gene TRBD1, 6 bases. Trimming took off 4 bases at V and 10 bases at J, with 18 bases between the two ends. The CDR3 covers 15 residues. The germline V gene encodes CDR1 SGDLS and CDR2 YYNGEE.

The sample holds one count of this clone. V usage is TRBV10-3 and J usage is TRBJ1-5; 7 bases line up with TRBD1. Germline V gene sequence: CDR1 ENHRY, CDR2 SYGVKD. The CDR3 has 17 amino acids. J was trimmed by 6 bases and V by 0 bases; bases with no gene match: 11. Here the CDR3 reads CAISESGQTNWGQPQHF. CDR3 DNA sequence: TGTGCCATCAGTGAGTCGGGACAGACTAATTGGGGTCAGCCCCAGCATTTT.

The sample holds one count of this clone. In DNA form, the CDR3 reads TGCGCCAGCAGTGAGATAGCGGGTGAGACCACAGATACGCAGTATTTT. Encoded protein: CASSEIAGETTDTQYF. The chain is built from TRBV10-1 and TRBJ2-3, with 7 bases lining up with TRBD2. V gave up 2 bases and J gave up 2 bases; unmatched junction bases: 7. The V gene's germline CDR1 is WNHNN and CDR2 SYGVQD (reference sequence). There are 16 residues in the CDR3.

The genes are TRBV5-1 and TRBJ2-1; the match to TRBD2 covers 8 bases. There are 15 residues in the CDR3. Losses at the gene ends were 2 bases for V and 5 bases for J; bases not matched to a gene: 6. Germline values: CDR1 SGHRS, CDR2 YFSETQ. The CDR3 here is CASSLGAGDHNEQFF. The CDR3 nucleotides read TGCGCCAGCAGCTTAGGAGCGGGAGACCACAATGAGCAGTTCTTC.

The chain couples TRBV25-1 to TRBJ2-2; TRBD2 agrees at 7 bases. J lost 4 bases, V lost 6 bases, and 8 bases had no gene match. In germline, CDR1 is MGHDK, CDR2 SYGVNS. The CDR3 has 15 residues. CDR3 residues: CASSRWGTTTGELFF. Written as DNA, the CDR3 is TGTGCCAGCAGCCGGTGGGGGACTACCACCGGGGAGCTGTTTTTT.

The chain joins TRBV15 to TRBJ2-2, with 10 positions matching TRBD1. The CDR3 is made up of 19 amino acids. Germline lookup yields CDR1 LNHNV and CDR2 YYDKDF (reference sequence). The trim removed 0 bases at V and 2 bases at J, leaving 9 bases unmatched. The CDR3 DNA reads as TGTGCCACCAGCAGAGACCTTTCCGGGACAGGGGACAACACCGGGGAGCTGTTTTTT. Translated, it gives CATSRDLSGTGDNTGELFF.

V gene TRBV29-1 combines with J gene TRBJ1-1; D possibly corresponds to TRBD1 (6 bases). The CDR3 loop spans 13 amino acids. Between the trimmed V and J ends, which lost 7 bases and 4 bases, there was a span of 16 bases. Germline CDR1 and CDR2: SQVTM and ANQGSEA. In nucleotides, the CDR3 is TGCAGCGCTGATTACAGGGAGGGCACTGAAGCTTTCTTT. It encodes CSADYREGTEAFF.

This clone was detected once. For the CDR3, the DNA is TGTGCCAGTAGTCCCCGACAGGGGAACGGGCAGCCCCAGCATTTT. It yields the protein CASSPRQGNGQPQHF. This chain joins TRBV19 and TRBJ1-5, with 8 nucleotides matching TRBD1. In germline, CDR1 is LNHDA, CDR2 SQIVND (reference sequence). J gave up 7 bases and V 5 bases, and 10 bases lay outside the gene matches. The CDR3 has 15 amino acids.

The chain has TRBV3-1 (or the pseudogene TRBV3-2) and TRBJ1-2, with 7 bases matching TRBD1. The germline CDR1 and CDR2 sequences are LGHDT and YNNKEL (reference sequence). V trimming: 2 bases; J trimming: 10 bases; junction bases outside the gene matches: 4. The CDR3 has 12 amino acids. CDR3 protein: CASSQLQGDYTF. The CDR3, as DNA: TGTGCCAGCAGCCAACTTCAGGGGGACTACACCTTC.

This chain joins TRBV11-2 and TRBJ2-7; D call uncertain. The germline V gene has CDR1 SGHAT and CDR2 FQNNGV. This CDR3 has 14 residues. Trimming shortened V by 2 bases and J by 0 bases, and 8 bases separated the two germline ends. CDR3 sequence: CASSLRVSSYEQYF. CDR3 nucleotide sequence: TGTGCCAGCAGCTTACGGGTTAGCTCCTACGAGCAGTACTTC.

A few counts support this clone. This chain uses TRBV4-1 with TRBJ1-4, with 7 bases fitting TRBD1. The germline gives CDR1 MGHRA, CDR2 YSYEKL. The CDR3 runs 13 residues. After removal of 3 bases from V and 7 bases from J, the junction contained 2 bases not matched to a gene. The CDR3 nucleotides are TGCGCCAGCAGCCAGGGACAGCGTGAAAAACTGTTTTTT. It translates to CASSQGQREKLFF.

A remark on this clone: The identical CDR3 is also encoded by other nucleotide sequences in the sample. The chain has TRBV7-3 and TRBJ2-3; 10 bases line up with TRBD2. Germline values: CDR1 SGHTA, CDR2 FQGTGA. The length of the CDR3 is 15 residues. Trimming cost V 6 bases and J 5 bases; bases outside gene matches: 8. The CDR3 is CASSSLAGVGDTQYF. As DNA, the CDR3 is TGTGCCAGCAGTTCCCTAGCGGGAGTAGGAGATACGCAGTATTTT.

The rearrangement uses TRBV5-1 and TRBJ2-7; the match to TRBD2 covers 13 bases. The CDR3 has 15 residues. Germline lookup yields CDR1 SGHRS and CDR2 YFSETQ. Trimming removed 6 bases from V and 2 bases from J; junction bases left unmatched: 5. The CDR3 nucleotides read TGCGCCAGCACCTCAGGACTAGCGGGAGCCTACGAGCAGTACTTC. It specifies CASTSGLAGAYEQYF. Full variable domain (rest looked up from reference TRBV5-1 and TRBJ2-7): KAGVTQTPRYLIKTRGQQVTLSCSPISGHRSVSWYQQTPGQGLQFLFEYFSETQRNKGNFPGRFSGRQFSNSRSEMNVSTLELGDSALYLCASTSGLAGAYEQYFGPGTRLTVT.

This sequence joins TRBV24-1 and TRBJ1-2; 9 bases agree with TRBD1. Per germline, CDR1 KGHDR and CDR2 SFDVKD. The CDR3 is 14 residues long. The junction had 2 bases not matched to a gene; V was cut back by 3 bases and J by 4 bases. The CDR3 spells CATSDPDRGYGYTF. Here the CDR3 DNA reads TGTGCCACCAGTGATCCGGACAGGGGCTATGGCTACACCTTC.

This rearrangement joins TRBV12-3 or TRBV12-4 to TRBJ1-1; possibly TRBD1 for D (5 bases). V shed 1 base and J shed 6 bases, with 9 bases lying between them. This CDR3 has 13 amino acids. The CDR3 region is CASSLGGVPEAFF. DNA for the CDR3: TGTGCCAGCAGTTTAGGGGGGGTTCCTGAAGCTTTCTTT.